The 28 T cell receptor beta chains reported below all come from one sample, sequenced in a study of T cell repertoires in cytomegalovirus infection. Their specific antigens are unknown. TCRdb recomputed calls from the reads with MiXCR, one row per CDR3 protein. This table has about 83,000 distinct CDR3 sequences, approximately 45% appearing once. The specimen comprised CD8+ T cells from cultured PBMCs, sampled from culture after CMV antigen stimulation. These receptors were taken from a human donor in good health (CMV status not recorded). Some clones in this sample may be carry-over from other donors' samples.

This sequence joins TRBV7-6 and TRBJ2-2; 8 nucleotides line up with TRBD1. CDR3 length: 15 residues. Losses at the gene ends were 5 bases for V and 7 bases for J; bases not matched to a gene: 9. Germline-derived CDR1 and CDR2 are SGHVS and FNYEAQ. For the CDR3, the DNA is TGTGCCAGCAGCACACGGACAGGGTACGGCGGGGAGCTGTTTTTT. Amino acid sequence: CASSTRTGYGGELFF. Full variable domain (rest looked up from reference TRBV7-6 and TRBJ2-2): GAGVSQSPRYKVTKRGQDVALRCDPISGHVSLYWYRQALGQGPEFLTYFNYEAQQDKSGLPNDRFSAERPEGSISTLTIQRTEQRDSAMYRCASSTRTGYGGELFFGEGSRLTVL.

Here the CDR3 reads CASSTGTGTVQPQHF. CDR3 DNA sequence: TGTGCCAGCAGCACCGGGACAGGGACGGTTCAGCCCCAGCATTTT. The V call is TRBV9, the J call TRBJ1-5, with 9 bases that match TRBD1. After removal of 4 bases from V and 6 bases from J, the junction contained 8 bases not matched to a gene. The germline CDR1 and CDR2 sequences are SGDLS and YYNGEE. The CDR3 totals 15 residues.

The rearrangement joins TRBV30 to TRBJ2-3; TRBD2 is a possible D gene (7 bases). The V and J ends lost 0 bases and 2 bases respectively, with 12 bases between them. Germline CDR1 is GTSNPN and CDR2 is SVGIG (reference sequence). CDR3 size: 15 residues. This chain's CDR3 is CAWSVAGASTDTQYF. CDR3 bases: TGTGCCTGGAGTGTGGCGGGGGCATCCACAGATACGCAGTATTTT.

The sample holds a few counts of this clonotype. The rearrangement uses TRBV27 and TRBJ1-2, with a tentative D call TRBD1 (6 bases). The V end lost 2 bases, the J end lost 4 bases, and 11 bases lay between the germline ends. Per the germline V gene, CDR1 is MNHEY and CDR2 is SMNVEV (reference sequence). The CDR3 has 14 amino acids. CDR3 sequence reads: CASSLAGGGYGYTF. CDR3 nucleotides: TGTGCCAGCAGTTTAGCCGGGGGCGGCTATGGCTACACCTTC.

This clonotype came up once. The chain recombines TRBV29-1 with TRBJ2-7; 7 bases map to TRBD1. This CDR3 has 15 residues. Germline loops: CDR1 SQVTM, CDR2 ANQGSEA. V shed 0 bases and J 1 base; nucleotides not matched to a gene: 6. In nucleotides, the CDR3 is TGCAGCGTTGAAGAGAGGCGACAGGGATCCTACGAGCAGTACTTC. It translates to CSVEERRQGSYEQYF.

The chain recombines TRBV7-9 with TRBJ2-7; perhaps TRBD2 as D (5 bases). The germline V gene has CDR1 SEHNR and CDR2 FQNEAQ (reference sequence). The ends were cut back, 5 bases at V and 6 bases at J, with 17 bases in the middle. The CDR3 totals 14 residues. CDR3 DNA: TGTGCCAGCAGCGTCCCCCGGACTCCGTCCGAGCAGTACTTC. It codes for CASSVPRTPSEQYF.

J is TRBJ2-7 and V is TRBV23-1, with 7 nucleotides matching TRBD2. TRBV23-1 falls under the ORF class, with uncertain function. J was trimmed by 1 base and V by 6 bases; bases with no gene match: 12. This CDR3 spans 16 amino acids. The CDR3, as DNA: TGCGCCAGCAGCACGTTGTTGCGGGAGAGTTCCTACGAGCAGTACTTC. It yields the protein CASSTLLRESSYEQYF.

The chain links TRBV7-8 to TRBJ1-4, with 10 nucleotides matching TRBD1. With 1 base clipped from V and 8 bases from J, the junction kept 13 bases outside the gene matches. Per the germline V gene, CDR1 is SGHVS and CDR2 is FQNEAQ. CDR3 length equals 18 residues. The CDR3 sequence: CASSLGRDRGRAREKLFF. The DNA for the CDR3 is TGTGCCAGCAGCTTAGGCCGGGACAGGGGCCGGGCCCGAGAAAAACTGTTTTTT.

This clonotype was detected only once. Here the CDR3 reads CASSLALIDEQFF. The CDR3 region has the DNA TGTGCCAGCAGCTTAGCCTTGATAGATGAGCAGTTCTTC. V gene TRBV7-6 combines with J gene TRBJ2-1; D unresolved. The germline V gene has CDR1 SGHVS and CDR2 FNYEAQ. The length of the CDR3 is 13 residues. The germline V and J ends were trimmed by 0 bases and 8 bases, with 8 bases remaining between them. The full variable domain, its missing parts supplied by reference TRBV7-6 and TRBJ2-1, is GAGVSQSPRYKVTKRGQDVALRCDPISGHVSLYWYRQALGQGPEFLTYFNYEAQQDKSGLPNDRFSAERPEGSISTLTIQRTEQRDSAMYRCASSLALIDEQFFGPGTRLTVL.

The V gene is TRBV15, the J gene TRBJ1-4; 7 bases are a match to TRBD1. The CDR3 consists of 19 residues. V shed 0 bases and J 8 bases; nucleotides not matched to a gene: 18. Germline CDR1 and CDR2: LNHNV and YYDKDF (reference sequence). Written as DNA, the CDR3 is TGTGCCACCAGCAGAGATGGGTTAAGGTCAGAGGGGGCAGTGGAAAAACTGTTTTTT. Translating it yields CATSRDGLRSEGAVEKLFF. The variable domain in full, completed from reference TRBV15 and TRBJ1-4, reads DAMVIQNPRYQVTQFGKPVTLSCSQTLNHNVMYWYQQKSSQAPKLLFHYYDKDFNNEADTPDNFQSRRPNTSFCFLDIRSPGLGDTAMYLCATSRDGLRSEGAVEKLFFGSGTQLSVL.

In its sample, this clonotype was seen a few times. This chain uses TRBV7-3 with TRBJ1-2; D is ambiguous. This CDR3 has 13 residues. Germline-derived CDR1 and CDR2 are SGHTA and FQGTGA. V was clipped by 5 bases and J by 4 bases, with 11 bases between them. The CDR3 DNA reads TGTGCCAGCAGCCCTGACTCTAGCTATGGCTACACCTTC. It translates to CASSPDSSYGYTF. Drawing the rest from reference TRBV7-3 and TRBJ1-2, the complete variable domain is GAGVSQTPSNKVTEKGKYVELRCDPISGHTALYWYRQSLGQGPEFLIYFQGTGAADDSGLPNDRFFAVRPEGSVSTLKIQRTERGDSAVYLCASSPDSSYGYTFGSGTRLTVV.

This clonotype appeared a few times. J is TRBJ1-1 and V is TRBV7-9; 7 bases align to TRBD1. Trimming cost V 5 bases and J 3 bases; bases outside gene matches: 9. Per germline, CDR1 SEHNR and CDR2 FQNEAQ (reference sequence). This CDR3 is 15 amino acids long. This CDR3 reads CASSGGGGADTEAFF. In DNA form, the CDR3 reads TGTGCCAGCAGCGGAGGGGGCGGCGCTGACACTGAAGCTTTCTTT. The entire variable domain, with the rest obtained from reference TRBV7-9 and TRBJ1-1, is as follows: DTGVSQNPRHKITKRGQNVTFRCDPISEHNRLYWYRQTLGQGPEFLTYFQNEAQLEKSRLLSDRFSAERPKGSFSTLEIQRTEQGDSAMYLCASSGGGGADTEAFFGQGTRLTVV.

This sequence joins TRBV10-3 and TRBJ2-7; 7 bases match TRBD1. J was trimmed by 2 bases and V by 8 bases; bases with no gene match: 9. CDR3 length: 14 amino acids. Germline V gives CDR1 ENHRY, CDR2 SYGVKD. The DNA for the CDR3 is TGTGCCATCGGCCCTAGGACAGGCCCCTACGAGCAGTACTTC. Its translation: CAIGPRTGPYEQYF.

This CDR3 reads CASSFTGFGETQYF. The CDR3 region has the DNA TGTGCCAGCAGCTTTACAGGGTTTGGCGAGACCCAGTACTTC. The V and J genes are TRBV7-6 and TRBJ2-5; weak D call: TRBD1 (6 bases). CDR1 is SGHVS and CDR2 is FNYEAQ in the germline V gene. The V gene lost 3 bases and the J gene lost 5 bases, with 13 bases spanning the gap. The CDR3 loop spans 14 amino acids.

There are a few counts of this clonotype. This chain connects TRBV11-2 to TRBJ2-7; D is perhaps TRBD1 or TRBD2 (5 bases each). The V gene's germline CDR1 is SGHAT and CDR2 FQNNGV. There are 14 residues in the CDR3. Trimming removed 4 bases at V and 2 bases at J, with 12 bases between. The CDR3, as DNA: TGTGCCAGCAGCTACGGGACCGAGACCTACGAGCAGTACTTC. This sequence encodes CASSYGTETYEQYF.

Only a few counts were recorded for this clonotype. V gene TRBV4-1 combines with J gene TRBJ2-1, with D possibly matching TRBD2 (5 bases). The germline V and J ends were trimmed by 3 bases and 8 bases, with 17 bases remaining between them. There are 15 residues in the CDR3. Germline CDR1 MGHRA, CDR2 YSYEKL. DNA of the CDR3: TGCGCCAGCAGCCAGACCCGGACTGGTACTGATGAGCAGTTCTTC. It yields the protein CASSQTRTGTDEQFF.

This clonotype showed up just a few times. The chain employs TRBV2 and TRBJ1-2; D gene uncertain. From germline, CDR1 is SNHLY and CDR2 FYNNEI. The CDR3 runs to 10 residues. Trimming stripped 6 bases from V and 5 bases from J, with 4 bases between. CDR3 coding DNA: TGTGCCAGCAGGGCGTATGGCTACACCTTC. It codes for CASRAYGYTF.

The chain carries TRBV7-3 and TRBJ2-2; the match to TRBD1 covers 7 bases. The CDR3 contains 17 residues. J was trimmed by 3 bases and V by 1 base; bases with no gene match: 8. CDR1 is SGHTA and CDR2 is FQGTGA in the germline V gene. CDR3 DNA: TGTGCCAGCAGCTTAATAGGGGAACAGGGGTACACCGGGGAGCTGTTTTTT. Translating it yields CASSLIGEQGYTGELFF. Based on the CDR3 plus reference TRBV7-3 and TRBJ2-2, the full variable domain is GAGVSQTPSNKVTEKGKYVELRCDPISGHTALYWYRQSLGQGPEFLIYFQGTGAADDSGLPNDRFFAVRPEGSVSTLKIQRTERGDSAVYLCASSLIGEQGYTGELFFGEGSRLTVL.

This clonotype was found a few times. The chain has TRBV20-1 and TRBJ2-3; 7 nucleotides align to TRBD2. Looked up from germline, CDR1 is DFQATT and CDR2 is SNEGSKA (reference sequence). Trimming cost V 5 bases and J 5 bases; bases outside gene matches: 16. This CDR3 has 16 amino acids. The CDR3 nucleotides read TGCAGTGCTGAAGGCCTCCCCGGACTAGAGCAAGATACGCAGTATTTT. It yields the protein CSAEGLPGLEQDTQYF.

V is TRBV7-6 and J is TRBJ2-7; the match to TRBD2 covers 8 bases. CDR3 size: 14 residues. The V segment lost 6 bases and the J segment 3 bases; nucleotides outside the gene matches: 7. Germline lookup yields CDR1 SGHVS and CDR2 FNYEAQ. The CDR3 here is CASSGTGGNYEQYF. CDR3 in DNA: TGTGCCAGCAGTGGGACGGGAGGGAACTACGAGCAGTACTTC. Full variable domain (remainder filled in from reference TRBV7-6 and TRBJ2-7): GAGVSQSPRYKVTKRGQDVALRCDPISGHVSLYWYRQALGQGPEFLTYFNYEAQQDKSGLPNDRFSAERPEGSISTLTIQRTEQRDSAMYRCASSGTGGNYEQYFGPGTRLTVT.

The chain recombines TRBV6-6 with TRBJ2-7, with TRBD2 matching 14 bases. Trimming at V came to 4 bases and at J to 4 bases, leaving 6 bases not matched to a gene. This CDR3 comprises 16 residues. In germline, CDR1 is MNHNY, CDR2 SVGAGI (reference sequence). This chain's CDR3 is CASSLGLAGDTYEQYF. The CDR3 nucleotides are TGTGCCAGCAGTTTGGGACTAGCGGGAGATACGTACGAGCAGTACTTC.

The CDR3 is CASSWDTPADVTQYF. The CDR3 DNA reads TGTGCCAGCAGCTGGGACACCCCTGCCGACGTAACCCAGTACTTC. V is TRBV7-8 and J is TRBJ2-5; tentative D call: TRBD1 (6 bases). The germline gives CDR1 SGHVS, CDR2 FQNEAQ. The CDR3 totals 15 residues. V was clipped by 4 bases and J by 8 bases, with 20 bases between them.

This clonotype has only a few counts. The chain carries TRBV9 and TRBJ1-2; the D gene is possibly TRBD1 (5 bases). Germline values: CDR1 SGDLS, CDR2 YYNGEE. The CDR3 extends over 13 amino acids. Trimming took off 0 bases at V and 4 bases at J, with 7 bases between the two ends. The CDR3 protein is CASSVGDSYGYTF. The CDR3 nucleotides are TGTGCCAGCAGCGTAGGTGACAGCTATGGCTACACCTTC.

The rearrangement links TRBV6-1 to TRBJ2-3; TRBD2 aligns across 9 bases. The V gene's germline CDR1 is MNHNS and CDR2 SASEGT. The CDR3 runs 18 residues. The trim removed 1 base at V and 5 bases at J, leaving 13 bases unmatched. CDR3 amino acids: CASSEGPRVAGVLDTQYF. Written as DNA, the CDR3 is TGTGCCAGCAGTGAAGGGCCCCGGGTAGCGGGAGTTCTAGATACGCAGTATTTT.

Note on this clonotype: With a much larger clone just one base away, this may be a read error. Likely a read error: the CDR3 ends without its conserved phenylalanine or tryptophan. The chain links TRBV20-1 to TRBJ2-7, with D uncertain. The CDR3 covers 13 residues. In germline, CDR1 is DFQATT, CDR2 SNEGSKA (reference sequence). V lost 2 bases, J lost 5 bases, and 13 bases lay in between. The CDR3 nucleotides are TGCAGTGCTAGACATCTACCTCCCAACGAGCAGTACCTC. Translation: CSARHLPPNEQYL.

This clonotype was observed a few times. The chain is built from TRBV6-5 and TRBJ1-1, with 8 positions matching TRBD1. The V gene's germline CDR1 is MNHEY and CDR2 SVGAGI. CDR3 length equals 14 residues. J lost 4 bases, V lost 8 bases, and 9 bases had no gene match. CDR3 sequence (DNA): TGTGCCAGCGAGGGCCTCGGACAGGGCACTGAAGCTTTCTTT. It specifies CASEGLGQGTEAFF.

Turning to this clonotype: One end of the junction does not line up with germline, which may come from a read error. The chain links TRBV7-2 to TRBJ2-1, with D perhaps TRBD1 (6 bases). The CDR3 is made up of 15 amino acids. Germline assignment: CDR1 SGHTA and CDR2 FQGNSA. The CDR3 sequence: CAGSTSRGSTNEQFF. For the CDR3, the DNA is TGTGCCGGCAGCACTTCTAGGGGGTCGACTAATGAGCAGTTCTTC.

The chain has TRBV7-6 and TRBJ2-3; D not resolved. Germline CDR1 and CDR2: SGHVS and FNYEAQ. The ends were cut back, 2 bases at V and 2 bases at J, with 8 bases in the middle. The CDR3 has 14 residues. The CDR3 bases are TGTGCCAGCAGCTTATGGGCGGACACAGATACGCAGTATTTT. This gives the protein CASSLWADTDTQYF.